This TCR beta chain originates from a study of blood T cell repertoires in COVID-19. At the level of the study: PBMCs, B-cell-depleted T cells, or T cells were the source of the cDNA or gDNA that made up the material.

Original processing notes: The assay estimated nucleated cells by amplifying reference gene primers. The protocol was immunoSEQ multiplex PCR, while the TCRdb copy is restricted to in-frame clones and leaves out a portion. V and J calls and clone size are as listed in that table; D and trimming were resolved from the DNA. The sample includes approximately 240,000 clones, about 90% of them seen just once. The V and J ends lost 8 bases and 0 bases respectively, with 16 bases between them. The CDR3 runs to 15 residues. The V gene's germline CDR1 is MRHNA and CDR2 SNTAGT. This clonotype was sampled from a woman in her 30s who had recovered from COVID-19. V gene TRBV6-4 combines with J gene TRBJ1-2; D is ambiguous. Sequenced sample: peripheral blood. The CDR3 spells CASPPPAVANYGYTF. The CDR3 region has the DNA TGTGCCAGCCCTCCTCCCGCGGTCGCTAACTATGGCTACACCTTC.